This T cell receptor beta chain was profiled in a study of cytomegalovirus exposure and HLA in healthy donors. Study conclusions and caveats: Reportedly, HLA-A and HLA-B alleles of most subjects were accurately predicted from TCR beta. Among TCR beta chains, those listed as cytomegalovirus-associated numbered about 160. V segments that were indistinguishable, TRBV6-2 and TRBV6-3 among them, were omitted from analysis.

PCR amplification relied on 60 Vbeta primers (plus 13 Jbeta primers). Here immunoSEQ multiplex PCR was the method, and the copy in TCRdb shows in-frame clones only, minus some. This listing includes 150,000 or so clones. Regarding this clone: Its cognate antigen is unknown.

The V gene's germline CDR1 is SGHRS and CDR2 YFSETQ. CDR3 length: 17 amino acids. The germline V and J ends were trimmed by 0 bases and 4 bases, with 18 bases remaining between them. The source is a woman aged 40-49 years in good health and CMV-seropositive. Material: PBMCs. The chain recombines TRBV5-1 with TRBJ2-3; D perhaps matches TRBD2 (6 bases). CDR3 sequence (DNA): TGCGCCAGCAGCTTGGAAGTTATCTCCCCGGGAGCAGATACGCAGTATTTT. The encoded protein is CASSLEVISPGADTQYF. Based on the CDR3 plus reference TRBV5-1 and TRBJ2-3, the full variable domain is KAGVTQTPRYLIKTRGQQVTLSCSPISGHRSVSWYQQTPGQGLQFLFEYFSETQRNKGNFPGRFSGRQFSNSRSEMNVSTLELGDSALYLCASSLEVISPGADTQYFGPGTRLTVL.